This T cell receptor (beta chain) derives from a study of regulatory T cells in long-lasting Graves disease. The time point here: newly diagnosed GD, antithyroid drugs for less than 3 months. Construction of the TCR library relied on RNA isolated from PBMCs. Library construction for TCR beta used iRepertoire HTBI primers and Arm-PCR of CDR3 regions. TCRdb passed the multiplex PCR reads through MiXCR, listing each CDR3 protein once. The sample includes 500,000 or so distinct CDR3 sequences, 15% to 20% of them seen just once. This clonotype showed up just a few times. In addition, the sample was reused for a study of T cells in Graves' hyperthyroidism and ophthalmopathy. That source adds: Patients were excluded for uncontrolled infection, other autoimmune disease, pregnancy or lactation.

This clonotype was sampled from a man aged 40-49 years with Graves disease. Specimen: peripheral blood mononuclear cells (PBMCs), collected at new diagnosis, from a patient treated with antithyroid drugs.

The CDR3 sequence: CASLRTKYNEQFF. DNA of the CDR3: TGTGCCAGCTTACGGACTAAATACAATGAGCAGTTCTTC. This chain uses TRBV28 with TRBJ2-1; weak D call: TRBD2 (6 bases). The CDR3 spans 13 residues. Trimming removed 8 bases at V and 4 bases at J, with 12 bases between. CDR1 MDHEN and CDR2 SYDVKM come from the germline V gene.